What follows are 16 T cell receptor beta chains derived from one specimen sequenced in a study of blood T cells in healthy people across ages (dated by TCRdb to the mid-2010s). Library preparation used 5' RACE. This sample was sequenced with an Illumina HiSeq 2500. A second roughly 7 to 12 cycle PCR used a sample-barcoded 5' primer and a J-beta primer mix. Through fastp at Q25 and MiXCR, TCRdb rebuilt clones from the public reads, retaining in-frame beta chains. Duplicate CDR3 protein sequences are folded into a single record with the most common DNA and genes. The sample records about 780,000 distinct CDR3 sequences, 46% of which are singletons. The ten top clones hold over 15% of the sample. Sequencing was carried out using blood. The receptor set was obtained from a man older than 75 in good health.

The gene calls are TRBV20-1 and TRBJ1-1; TRBD1 matches at 12 bases. The germline V gene encodes CDR1 DFQATT and CDR2 SNEGSKA (reference sequence). This CDR3 contains 16 residues. J was trimmed by 0 bases and V by 3 bases; bases with no gene match: 5. CDR3 loop: CSARGTGGWVNTEAFF. DNA of the CDR3: TGCAGTGCTAGGGGGACAGGGGGCTGGGTGAACACTGAAGCTTTCTTT.

The V gene is TRBV19, the J gene TRBJ2-5, with D perhaps TRBD1 (5 bases). The J call may not be correct, given that the DNA end is closer to TRBJ2-7. The CDR3 has 14 amino acids. Germline lookup yields CDR1 LNHDA and CDR2 SQIVND (reference sequence). CDR3 loop: CASSRLGETSEQYF. The CDR3 DNA reads as TGTGCCAGTAGTCGCCTAGGGGAAACTTCCGAGCAGTACTTC.

This clonotype was seen at least ten times. The V call is TRBV5-1, the J call TRBJ2-7, with unresolved D. CDR1 and CDR2 from the germline V gene are SGHRS and YFSETQ. This CDR3 spans 14 amino acids. Deletions cut 1 base from V and 0 bases from J, with 8 bases between. CDR3 DNA: TGCGCCAGCAGCTTGACGGAAGTCTCCTACGAGCAGTACTTC. Residues: CASSLTEVSYEQYF.

The rearrangement joins TRBV29-1 to TRBJ2-5; possibly TRBD1 for D (6 bases). Between the trimmed V and J ends, which lost 5 bases and 0 bases, there was a span of 7 bases. Germline loops: CDR1 SQVTM, CDR2 ANQGSEA. The CDR3 has 12 residues. The CDR3 sequence: CSVQGHQETQYF. The CDR3 DNA is TGCAGCGTTCAGGGGCACCAAGAGACCCAGTACTTC. The entire variable domain, with the rest obtained from reference TRBV29-1 and TRBJ2-5, is as follows: SAVISQKPSRDICQRGTSLTIQCQVDSQVTMMFWYRQQPGQSLTLIATANQGSEATYESGFVIDKFPISRPNLTFSTLTVSNMSPEDSSIYLCSVQGHQETQYFGPGTRLLVL.

CDR3 region: CASSLTLGNEQYF. CDR3 in DNA: TGTGCCAGCAGCTTAACCCTTGGCAACGAGCAGTACTTC. V and J are TRBV7-3 and TRBJ2-7; no clear D gene. Per germline, CDR1 SGHTA and CDR2 FQGTGA. CDR3 size: 13 residues. Between the trimmed V and J ends, which lost 0 bases and 5 bases, there was a span of 8 bases.

The CDR3 DNA follows: TGTGCCAGCAGTTTGGAAGGGATGGGGCGTATGAACACTGAAGCTTTCTTT. It is translated as CASSLEGMGRMNTEAFF. The chain is built from TRBV12-3 or TRBV12-4 and TRBJ1-1, with D tentatively TRBD1 (5 bases). The CDR3 is made up of 17 amino acids. Trimming took off 3 bases at V and 0 bases at J, with 17 bases between the two ends.

This rearrangement joins TRBV29-1 to TRBJ2-3; 8 bases fit TRBD1. Germline CDR1 SQVTM, CDR2 ANQGSEA. The V and J ends lost 3 bases and 4 bases, in that order; junction bases with no gene match: 3. The CDR3 totals 13 residues. The CDR3 coding sequence is TGCAGCGTTGATCAGGGGGCCCCAGATACGCAGTATTTT. This gives the protein CSVDQGAPDTQYF.

The chain employs TRBV5-1 and TRBJ2-1; TRBD2 agrees at 12 bases. Germline values: CDR1 SGHRS, CDR2 YFSETQ. V shed 5 bases, J shed 0 bases, and the junction held 12 bases outside the gene matches. This CDR3 has 19 residues. The CDR3 loop reads CASSQFPSGGARSYNEQFF. CDR3 nucleotides: TGCGCCAGCAGTCAATTTCCTAGCGGGGGGGCACGCTCCTACAATGAGCAGTTCTTC.

The J gene is TRBJ2-7, the V gene TRBV5-1; weak D call: TRBD1 (5 bases). V was pared by 2 bases and J by 1 base, with 13 bases between. CDR1 and CDR2 from the germline V gene are SGHRS and YFSETQ. The CDR3 is made up of 15 amino acids. The DNA for the CDR3 is TGCGCCAGCAGCTTACAGGTTTCAGATTCCTACGAGCAGTACTTC. It is translated as CASSLQVSDSYEQYF.

This chain joins TRBV6-5 and TRBJ1-2; 10 bases are a match to TRBD1. J was trimmed by 5 bases and V by 6 bases; bases with no gene match: 12. CDR1 MNHEY and CDR2 SVGAGI come from the germline V gene. The CDR3 covers 16 residues. CDR3 loop: CASSRDRGAWGYGYTF. CDR3 in DNA: TGTGCCAGCAGCAGGGACAGGGGAGCCTGGGGTTATGGCTACACCTTC.

This chain joins TRBV10-3 and TRBJ2-7, with 8 nucleotides matching TRBD1. V lost 7 bases, J lost 3 bases, and 2 bases stayed unmatched. The CDR3 contains 12 residues. Germline-derived CDR1 and CDR2 are ENHRY and SYGVKD. DNA for the CDR3: TGTGCCATCAAGGACAGGGACTACGAGCAGTACTTC. Residues: CAIKDRDYEQYF.

The chain combines TRBV30 with TRBJ2-3, with D tentatively TRBD1 (6 bases). Deletions cut 3 bases from V and 9 bases from J, with 16 bases between. CDR1 is GTSNPN and CDR2 is SVGIG in the germline V gene (reference sequence). The CDR3 is 13 residues long. The CDR3 region has the DNA TGTGCCTGGAGACCGGACAGAACCGAGACGCAGTATTTT. Protein sequence: CAWRPDRTETQYF.

The chain recombines TRBV7-6 with TRBJ2-1, with no clear D. Germline CDR1 reads SGHVS; CDR2 reads FNYEAQ. The CDR3 totals 13 residues. Trimming removed 1 base at V and 7 bases at J, with 8 bases between. CDR3 loop: CASSLVERNEQFF. The CDR3 DNA is TGTGCCAGCAGCTTAGTTGAACGAAATGAGCAGTTCTTC. Full variable domain (remainder filled in from reference TRBV7-6 and TRBJ2-1): GAGVSQSPRYKVTKRGQDVALRCDPISGHVSLYWYRQALGQGPEFLTYFNYEAQQDKSGLPNDRFSAERPEGSISTLTIQRTEQRDSAMYRCASSLVERNEQFFGPGTRLTVL.

The chain has TRBV7-2 and TRBJ2-1; no firm D call. V was shortened by 6 bases and J by 10 bases, with 13 bases between the two germline ends. The CDR3 has 12 residues. The germline V gene encodes CDR1 SGHTA and CDR2 FQGNSA. The CDR3 here is CASRAGEAEQFF. The CDR3 region has the DNA TGTGCCAGCAGGGCTGGCGAGGCCGAGCAGTTCTTC.

This clonotype has only a few counts. The rearrangement uses TRBV7-2 and TRBJ2-3; D is possibly TRBD2 (7 bases). V lost 3 bases and J lost 6, with 19 bases in between. The germline CDR1 and CDR2 sequences are SGHTA and FQGNSA. CDR3 size: 16 residues. The CDR3 DNA reads TGTGCCAGCAGCTTGGGGGGGCAGGGTGTAAGCGATACGCAGTATTTT. Its translation: CASSLGGQGVSDTQYF. The complete variable domain, with remaining parts taken from reference TRBV7-2 and TRBJ2-3, reads GAGVSQSPSNKVTEKGKDVELRCDPISGHTALYWYRQSLGQGLEFLIYFQGNSAPDKSGLPSDRFSAERTGGSVSTLTIQRTQQEDSAVYLCASSLGGQGVSDTQYFGPGTRLTVL.

This clonotype was seen a few times. The chain links TRBV28 to TRBJ2-3; 8 bases line up with TRBD2. This CDR3 is 16 amino acids long. J gave up 0 bases and V 5 bases, and 7 bases lay outside the gene matches. From germline, CDR1 is MDHEN and CDR2 SYDVKM. CDR3 in amino acids: CASSPPAGGSTDTQYF. CDR3 sequence (DNA): TGTGCCAGCAGTCCCCCCGCGGGAGGTAGCACAGATACGCAGTATTTT.